This passage covers 13 T cell receptor beta chains from one sample sequenced in a study of blood T cell repertoires in COVID-19. Assay used: immunoSEQ multiplex PCR; TCRdb lists only in-frame clones, some missing. Among a few hundred thousand clones listed, about 89% were seen once. What was sequenced was PBMCs or T cells enriched from blood (not recorded which). These receptors were obtained from a human donor in a cohort exposed to, infected with or recovered from COVID-19 (not recorded which). The donor label of this sample is uncertain.

CDR3 residues: CASSISGTGRLTNYGYTF. The CDR3 DNA reads as TGTGCCAGTAGTATATCCGGGACAGGCCGGTTAACTAACTATGGCTACACCTTC. This chain uses TRBV19 with TRBJ1-2; 8 bases fit TRBD1. The length of the CDR3 is 18 residues. V gave up 2 bases and J gave up 0 bases; unmatched junction bases: 11. Germline V gene sequence: CDR1 LNHDA, CDR2 SQIVND (reference sequence). Supplemented by reference TRBV19 and TRBJ1-2, the full variable domain reads DGGITQSPKYLFRKEGQNVTLSCEQNLNHDAMYWYRQDPGQGLRLIYYSQIVNDFQKGDIAEGYSVSREKKESFPLTVTSAQKNPTAFYLCASSISGTGRLTNYGYTFGSGTRLTVV.

This chain connects TRBV19 to TRBJ1-1, with a tentative D call TRBD1 (6 bases). CDR3 length equals 13 residues. Germline V lookup: CDR1 LNHDA, CDR2 SQIVND (reference sequence). The V and J ends lost 10 bases and 1 base respectively, with 13 bases between them. CDR3 protein: CATRIQGNTEAFF. CDR3 coding DNA: TGTGCCACCAGGATACAGGGGAACACTGAAGCTTTCTTT.

V usage is TRBV5-6 and J usage is TRBJ1-6; maybe TRBD1 (5 bases). In germline, CDR1 is SGHDT, CDR2 YYEEEE. The CDR3 totals 13 residues. V was cut by 0 bases and J by 10 bases, with 8 bases left in between. In DNA form, the CDR3 reads TGTGCCAGCAGCTTGGGGCGGGGGTCACCCCTCCACTTT. This translates into CASSLGRGSPLHF.

The CDR3 spells CASSFSHKEQGGWNTEAFF. DNA of the CDR3: TGTGCCAGCAGCTTCAGTCATAAGGAACAGGGGGGATGGAACACTGAAGCTTTCTTT. The chain employs TRBV11-3 and TRBJ1-1, with 8 bases aligning to TRBD1. This CDR3 spans 19 amino acids. V was pared by 3 bases and J by 1 base, with 16 bases of the junction left unmatched. Germline values: CDR1 SGHNT, CDR2 YENEEA.

This chain links TRBV25-1 with TRBJ2-3, with D unclear. The CDR3 is made up of 16 amino acids. Germline loops: CDR1 MGHDK, CDR2 SYGVNS. The V end was cut by 5 bases, the J end by 3 bases, with 18 bases between. The CDR3: CASSNPGRHITDTQYF. The CDR3 nucleotides are TGTGCCAGCAGTAATCCAGGCCGACATATTACAGATACGCAGTATTTT.

The gene calls are TRBV12-3 or TRBV12-4 and TRBJ1-1; D uncertain. The CDR3 totals 12 residues. Trimming removed 3 bases at V and 1 base at J, with 3 bases between. CDR3 protein: CASSFRNTEAFF. The CDR3 bases are TGTGCCAGCAGTTTTAGGAACACTGAAGCTTTCTTT.

This clone appeared a single time. V usage is TRBV4-2 and J usage is TRBJ1-2, with a weak D call TRBD1 (5 bases). Germline lookup yields CDR1 LGHNA and CDR2 YNFKEQ. V lost 0 bases to trimming and J lost 5 bases, with 13 bases between them. The CDR3 has 15 residues. The CDR3 spells CASSQDQGVGYGYTF. The CDR3 DNA reads TGTGCCAGCAGCCAAGACCAGGGTGTGGGATATGGCTACACCTTC.

The chain combines TRBV19 with TRBJ1-4; weak D call: TRBD1 (6 bases). The CDR3 is 15 residues long. Per the germline V gene, CDR1 is LNHDA and CDR2 is SQIVND (reference sequence). Between the trimmed V and J ends, which lost 5 bases and 5 bases, there was a span of 15 bases. The CDR3 coding sequence is TGTGCCAGTAGTTCCCAAACAGGGCGGAATGAAAAACTGTTTTTT. As protein: CASSSQTGRNEKLFF.

The chain combines TRBV27 with TRBJ1-1; TRBD1 might be the D (6 bases). Trimming shortened V by 4 bases and J by 5 bases, and 14 bases separated the two germline ends. The CDR3 runs 14 residues. The germline gives CDR1 MNHEY, CDR2 SMNVEV (reference sequence). CDR3 coding DNA: TGTGCCAGCAGTTCACAAACAGGGCTTACTGAAGCTTTCTTT. Translated: CASSSQTGLTEAFF.

V usage is TRBV19 and J usage is TRBJ1-4; a possible D gene is TRBD1 (5 bases). This CDR3 comprises 13 residues. Trimming stripped 3 bases from V and 10 bases from J, with 12 bases between. The germline V gene has CDR1 LNHDA and CDR2 SQIVND (reference sequence). The CDR3 nucleotides read TGTGCCAGTAGTATGGCGGAAACAGGAAAACTGTTTTTT. Protein sequence: CASSMAETGKLFF. The entire variable domain, with the rest obtained from reference TRBV19 and TRBJ1-4, is as follows: DGGITQSPKYLFRKEGQNVTLSCEQNLNHDAMYWYRQDPGQGLRLIYYSQIVNDFQKGDIAEGYSVSREKKESFPLTVTSAQKNPTAFYLCASSMAETGKLFFGSGTQLSVL.

J is TRBJ1-3 and V is TRBV7-3; maybe TRBD1 (5 bases). V lost 1 base and J lost 1, with 17 bases in between. Looked up from germline, CDR1 is SGHTA and CDR2 is FQGTGA. The CDR3 is made up of 18 amino acids. As DNA, the CDR3 is TGTGCCAGCAGCTTAAGGGGTGGATTGGGGACTTCTGGAAACACCATATATTTT. Its protein is CASSLRGGLGTSGNTIYF.

The rearrangement links TRBV24-1 to TRBJ2-3, with D maybe TRBD2 (6 bases). CDR3 length: 12 amino acids. Germline V gives CDR1 KGHDR, CDR2 SFDVKD. Trimming pared 9 bases from V and 6 bases from J, leaving 12 bases between. The chain's CDR3 is CATGPGVDTQYF. The CDR3 region has the DNA TGTGCCACCGGTCCGGGAGTTGATACGCAGTATTTT.

The rearrangement links TRBV7-9 to TRBJ2-5; 8 bases agree with TRBD1. V lost 7 bases and J lost 7; bases outside the gene matches: 11. Germline assignment: CDR1 SEHNR and CDR2 FQNEAQ (reference sequence). The CDR3 extends over 14 amino acids. CDR3 amino acids: CASIADRASGTQYF. CDR3 DNA: TGTGCCAGCATCGCGGACAGGGCGAGTGGGACCCAGTACTTC.